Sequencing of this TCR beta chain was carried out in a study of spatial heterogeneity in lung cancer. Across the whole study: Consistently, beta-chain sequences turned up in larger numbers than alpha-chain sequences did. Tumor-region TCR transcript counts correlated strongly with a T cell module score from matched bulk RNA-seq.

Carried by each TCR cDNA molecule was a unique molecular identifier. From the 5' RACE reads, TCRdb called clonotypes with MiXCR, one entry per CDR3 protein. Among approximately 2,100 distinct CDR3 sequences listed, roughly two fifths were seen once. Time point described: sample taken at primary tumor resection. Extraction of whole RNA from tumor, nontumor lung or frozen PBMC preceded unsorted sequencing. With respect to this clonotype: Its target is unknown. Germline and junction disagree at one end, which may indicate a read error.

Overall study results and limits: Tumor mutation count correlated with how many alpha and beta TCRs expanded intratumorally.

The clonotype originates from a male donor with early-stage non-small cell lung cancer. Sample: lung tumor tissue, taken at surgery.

This chain's CDR3 is CASSIAGEAPDTQYF. The CDR3 DNA is TGTGCCAGCAGCATAGCGGGAGAAGCGCCAGATACGCAGTATTTT. This chain links TRBV7-6 with TRBJ2-3; 9 nucleotides align to TRBD2. CDR1 is SGHVS and CDR2 is FNYEAQ in the germline V gene. The CDR3 spans 15 residues.